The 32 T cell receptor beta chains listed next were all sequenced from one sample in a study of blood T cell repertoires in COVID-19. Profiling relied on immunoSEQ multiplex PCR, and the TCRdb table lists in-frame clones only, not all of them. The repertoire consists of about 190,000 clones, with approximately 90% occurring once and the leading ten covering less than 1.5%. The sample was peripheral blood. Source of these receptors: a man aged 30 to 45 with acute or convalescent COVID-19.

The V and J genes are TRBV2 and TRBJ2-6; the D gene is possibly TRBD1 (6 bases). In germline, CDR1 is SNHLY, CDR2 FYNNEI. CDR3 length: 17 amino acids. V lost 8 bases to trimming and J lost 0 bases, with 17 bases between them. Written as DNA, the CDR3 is TGTGCCAGCGAAAGAGACAGGCGAAACTCTGGGGCCAACGTCCTGACTTTC. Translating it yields CASERDRRNSGANVLTF.

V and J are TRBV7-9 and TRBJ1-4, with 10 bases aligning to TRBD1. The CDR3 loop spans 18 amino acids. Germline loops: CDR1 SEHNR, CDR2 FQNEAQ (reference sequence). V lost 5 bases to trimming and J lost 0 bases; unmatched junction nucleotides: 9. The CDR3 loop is CASSPGQGGPTTNEKLFF. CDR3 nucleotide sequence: TGTGCCAGCAGCCCCGGACAGGGGGGGCCCACAACTAATGAAAAACTGTTTTTT. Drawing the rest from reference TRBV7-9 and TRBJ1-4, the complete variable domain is DTGVSQNPRHKITKRGQNVTFRCDPISEHNRLYWYRQTLGQGPEFLTYFQNEAQLEKSRLLSDRFSAERPKGSFSTLEIQRTEQGDSAMYLCASSPGQGGPTTNEKLFFGSGTQLSVL.

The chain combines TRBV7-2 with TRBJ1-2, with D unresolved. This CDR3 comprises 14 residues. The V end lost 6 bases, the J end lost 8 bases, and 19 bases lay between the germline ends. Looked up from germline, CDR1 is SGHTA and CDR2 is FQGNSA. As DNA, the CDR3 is TGTGCCAGCAGTTCCTATGGTGGGCTTATGGGCTACACCTTC. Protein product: CASSSYGGLMGYTF.

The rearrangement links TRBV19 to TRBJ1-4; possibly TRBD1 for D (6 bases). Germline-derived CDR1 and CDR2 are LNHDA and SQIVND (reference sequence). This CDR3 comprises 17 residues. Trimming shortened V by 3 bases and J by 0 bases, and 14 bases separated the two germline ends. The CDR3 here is CASSMGQGRATNEKLFF. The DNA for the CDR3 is TGTGCCAGTAGTATGGGTCAGGGGCGTGCAACTAATGAAAAACTGTTTTTT.

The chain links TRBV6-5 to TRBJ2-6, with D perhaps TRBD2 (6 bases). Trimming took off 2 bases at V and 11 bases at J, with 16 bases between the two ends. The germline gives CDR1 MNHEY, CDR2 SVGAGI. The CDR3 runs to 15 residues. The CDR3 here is CASSYPGDPFDVLTF. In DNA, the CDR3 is TGTGCCAGCAGTTACCCGGGGGACCCCTTCGACGTCCTGACTTTC.

The CDR3 DNA follows: TGCGCCAGCAGCTTGCTCCCGGGACAGGGGGCAAATGAGCAGTTCTTC. Protein product: CASSLLPGQGANEQFF. The chain carries TRBV5-1 and TRBJ2-1, with 12 bases identical to TRBD1. Germline values: CDR1 SGHRS, CDR2 YFSETQ. Trimming cost V 1 base and J 7 bases; bases outside gene matches: 6. The CDR3 loop spans 16 amino acids.

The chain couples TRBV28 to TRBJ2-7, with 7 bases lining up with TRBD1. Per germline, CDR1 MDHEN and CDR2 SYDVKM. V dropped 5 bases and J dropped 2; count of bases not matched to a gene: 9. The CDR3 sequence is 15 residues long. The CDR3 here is CASSPLQGPTYEQYF. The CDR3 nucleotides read TGTGCCAGCAGTCCCTTACAGGGGCCTACCTACGAGCAGTACTTC.

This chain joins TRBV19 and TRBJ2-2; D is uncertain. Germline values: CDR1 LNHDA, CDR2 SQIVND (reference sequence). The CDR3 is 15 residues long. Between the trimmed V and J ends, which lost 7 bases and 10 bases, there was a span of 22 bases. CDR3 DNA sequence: TGTGCCAGTACCCAAAAGGCGGCCAGTAGACCGGAGCTGTTTTTT. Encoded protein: CASTQKAASRPELFF.

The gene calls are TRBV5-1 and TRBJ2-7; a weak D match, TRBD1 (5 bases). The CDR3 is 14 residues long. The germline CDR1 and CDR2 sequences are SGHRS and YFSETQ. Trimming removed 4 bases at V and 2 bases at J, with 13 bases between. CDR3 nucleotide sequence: TGCGCCAGCAGCCCTACGACAGATACCTACGAGCAGTACTTC. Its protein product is CASSPTTDTYEQYF.

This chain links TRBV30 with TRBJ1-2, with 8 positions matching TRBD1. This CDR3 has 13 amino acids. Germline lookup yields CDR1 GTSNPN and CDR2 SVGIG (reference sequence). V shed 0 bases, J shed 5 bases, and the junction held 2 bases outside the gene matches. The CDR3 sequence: CAWSVDRVYGYTF. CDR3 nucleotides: TGTGCCTGGAGTGTGGACAGGGTATATGGCTACACCTTC. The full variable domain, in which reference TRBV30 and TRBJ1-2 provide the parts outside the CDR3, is SQTIHQWPATLVQPVGSPLSLECTVEGTSNPNLYWYRQAAGRGLQLLFYSVGIGQISSEVPQNLSASRPQDRQFILSSKKLLLSDSGFYLCAWSVDRVYGYTFGSGTRLTVV.

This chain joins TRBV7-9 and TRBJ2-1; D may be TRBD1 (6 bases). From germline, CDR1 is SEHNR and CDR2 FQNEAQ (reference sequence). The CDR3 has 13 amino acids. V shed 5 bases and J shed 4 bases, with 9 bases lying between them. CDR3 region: CASSPTGYNEQFF. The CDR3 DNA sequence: TGTGCCAGCAGCCCGACAGGATACAATGAGCAGTTCTTC.

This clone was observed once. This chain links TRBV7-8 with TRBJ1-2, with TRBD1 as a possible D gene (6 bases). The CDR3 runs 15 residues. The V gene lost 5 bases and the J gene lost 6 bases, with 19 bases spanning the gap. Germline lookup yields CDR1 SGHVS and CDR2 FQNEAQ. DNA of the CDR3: TGTGCCAGCAGCCCGTTGGCGACAGGTGGGGATGGCTACACCTTC. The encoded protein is CASSPLATGGDGYTF. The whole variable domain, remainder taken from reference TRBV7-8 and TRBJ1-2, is GAGVSQSPRYKVAKRGQDVALRCDPISGHVSLFWYQQALGQGPEFLTYFQNEAQLDKSGLPSDRFFAERPEGSVSTLKIQRTQQEDSAVYLCASSPLATGGDGYTFGSGTRLTVV.

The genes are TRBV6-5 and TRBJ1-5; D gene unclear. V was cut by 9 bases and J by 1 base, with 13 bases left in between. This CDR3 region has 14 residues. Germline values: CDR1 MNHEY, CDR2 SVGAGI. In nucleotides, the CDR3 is TGTGCCAGTAAGGCAGGAGGGAGCAATCAGCCCCAGCATTTT. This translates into CASKAGGSNQPQHF.

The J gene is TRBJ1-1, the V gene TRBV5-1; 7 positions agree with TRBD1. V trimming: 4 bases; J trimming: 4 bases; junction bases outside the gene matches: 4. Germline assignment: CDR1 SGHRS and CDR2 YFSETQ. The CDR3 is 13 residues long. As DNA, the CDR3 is TGCGCCAGCAGCGACAGGGTCGGCACTGAAGCTTTCTTT. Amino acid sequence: CASSDRVGTEAFF.

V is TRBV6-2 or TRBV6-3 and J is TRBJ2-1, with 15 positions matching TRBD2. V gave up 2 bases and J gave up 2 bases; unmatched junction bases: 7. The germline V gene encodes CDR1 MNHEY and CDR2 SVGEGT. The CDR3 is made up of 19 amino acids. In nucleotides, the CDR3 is TGTGCCAGCAGTTACCCTGGGACTAGCGGGGGGCTCGCCTACAATGAGCAGTTCTTC. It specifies CASSYPGTSGGLAYNEQFF.

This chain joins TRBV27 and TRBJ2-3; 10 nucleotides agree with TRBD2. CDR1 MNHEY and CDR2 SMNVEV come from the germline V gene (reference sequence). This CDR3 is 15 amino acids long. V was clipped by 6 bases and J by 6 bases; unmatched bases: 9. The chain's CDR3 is CASRTGTSVSDTQYF. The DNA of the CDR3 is TGTGCCAGCAGGACCGGGACTAGCGTCTCGGATACGCAGTATTTT.

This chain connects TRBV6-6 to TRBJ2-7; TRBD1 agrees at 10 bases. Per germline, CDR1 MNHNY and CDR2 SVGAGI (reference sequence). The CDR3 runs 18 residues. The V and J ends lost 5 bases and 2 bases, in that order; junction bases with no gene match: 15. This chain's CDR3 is CASSPWTGGQSGAYEQYF. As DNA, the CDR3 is TGTGCCAGCAGTCCATGGACAGGGGGGCAATCGGGAGCCTACGAGCAGTACTTC.

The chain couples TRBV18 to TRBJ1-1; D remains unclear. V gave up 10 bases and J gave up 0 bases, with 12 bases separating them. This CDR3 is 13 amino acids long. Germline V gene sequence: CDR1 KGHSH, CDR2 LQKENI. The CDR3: CATTDIMNTEAFF. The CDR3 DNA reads TGTGCCACCACCGACATAATGAACACTGAAGCTTTCTTT.

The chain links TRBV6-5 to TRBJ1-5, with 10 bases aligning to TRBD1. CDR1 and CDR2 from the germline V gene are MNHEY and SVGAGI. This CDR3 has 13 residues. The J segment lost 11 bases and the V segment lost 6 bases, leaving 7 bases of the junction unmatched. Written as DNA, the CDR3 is TGTGCCAGCAGCCGGACAGGGGGAGGTACCCAGCATTTT. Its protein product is CASSRTGGGTQHF.

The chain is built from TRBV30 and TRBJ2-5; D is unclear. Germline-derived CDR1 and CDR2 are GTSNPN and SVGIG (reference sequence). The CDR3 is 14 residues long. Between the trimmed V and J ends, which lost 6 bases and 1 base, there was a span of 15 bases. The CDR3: CACVRSSAQETQYF. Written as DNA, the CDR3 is TGTGCCTGTGTGCGCTCTAGTGCCCAAGAGACCCAGTACTTC.

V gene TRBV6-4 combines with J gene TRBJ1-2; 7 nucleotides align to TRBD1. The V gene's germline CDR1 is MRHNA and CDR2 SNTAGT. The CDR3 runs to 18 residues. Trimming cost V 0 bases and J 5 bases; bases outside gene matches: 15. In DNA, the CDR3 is TGTGCCAGCAGTGACTCCAAGGGTCGGGACAGACCTTCTTATGGCTACACCTTC. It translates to CASSDSKGRDRPSYGYTF.

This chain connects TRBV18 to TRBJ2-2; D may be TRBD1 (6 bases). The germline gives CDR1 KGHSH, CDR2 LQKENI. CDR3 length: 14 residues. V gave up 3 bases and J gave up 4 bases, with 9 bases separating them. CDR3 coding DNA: TGTGCCAGCTCACCTAAACAGGGCACCGGGGAGCTGTTTTTT. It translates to CASSPKQGTGELFF.

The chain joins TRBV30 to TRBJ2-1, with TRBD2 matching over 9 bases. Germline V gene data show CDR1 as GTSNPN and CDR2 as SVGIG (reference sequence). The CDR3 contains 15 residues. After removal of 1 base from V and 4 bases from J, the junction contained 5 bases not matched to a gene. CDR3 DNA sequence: TGTGCCTGGAGTGGCGGGAGGGCCTCTTACAATGAGCAGTTCTTC. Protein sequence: CAWSGGRASYNEQFF.

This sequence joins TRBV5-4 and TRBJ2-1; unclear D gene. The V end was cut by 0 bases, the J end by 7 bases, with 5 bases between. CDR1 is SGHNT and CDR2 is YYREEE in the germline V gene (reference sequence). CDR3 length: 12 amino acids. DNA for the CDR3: TGTGCCAGCAGCTTGGCCGGTAATGAGCAGTTCTTC. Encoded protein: CASSLAGNEQFF.

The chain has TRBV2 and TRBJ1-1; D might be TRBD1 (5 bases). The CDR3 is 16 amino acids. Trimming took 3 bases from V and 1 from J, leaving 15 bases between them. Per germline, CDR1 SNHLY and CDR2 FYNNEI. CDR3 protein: CASSDRNRGTNTEAFF. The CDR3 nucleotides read TGTGCCAGCAGTGACAGGAACCGGGGGACGAACACTGAAGCTTTCTTT.

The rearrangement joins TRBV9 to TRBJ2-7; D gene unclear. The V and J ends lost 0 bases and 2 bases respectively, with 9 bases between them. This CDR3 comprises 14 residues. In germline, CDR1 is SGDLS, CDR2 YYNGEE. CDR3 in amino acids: CASSVVEPPYEQYF. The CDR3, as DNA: TGTGCCAGCAGCGTAGTCGAGCCTCCCTACGAGCAGTACTTC.

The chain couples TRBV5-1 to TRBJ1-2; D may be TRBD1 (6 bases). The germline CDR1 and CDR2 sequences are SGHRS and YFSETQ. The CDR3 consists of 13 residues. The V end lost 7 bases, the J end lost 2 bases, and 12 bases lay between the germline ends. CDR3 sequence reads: CASRRGANYGYTF. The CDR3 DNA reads TGCGCCAGCCGTCGGGGGGCAAACTATGGCTACACCTTC. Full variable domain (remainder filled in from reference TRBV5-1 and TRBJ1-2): KAGVTQTPRYLIKTRGQQVTLSCSPISGHRSVSWYQQTPGQGLQFLFEYFSETQRNKGNFPGRFSGRQFSNSRSEMNVSTLELGDSALYLCASRRGANYGYTFGSGTRLTVV.

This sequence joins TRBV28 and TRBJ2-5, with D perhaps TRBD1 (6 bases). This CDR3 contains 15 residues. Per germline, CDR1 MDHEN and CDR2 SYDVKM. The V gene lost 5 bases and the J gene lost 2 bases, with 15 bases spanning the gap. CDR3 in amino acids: CASSHRDTVQETQYF. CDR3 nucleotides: TGTGCCAGCAGTCACCGGGACACCGTACAAGAGACCCAGTACTTC.

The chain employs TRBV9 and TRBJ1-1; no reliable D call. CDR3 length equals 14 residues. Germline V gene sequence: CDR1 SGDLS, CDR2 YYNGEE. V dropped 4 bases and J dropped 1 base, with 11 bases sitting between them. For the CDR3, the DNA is TGTGCCAGCAGCCGCTCTGGGCCGAACACTGAAGCTTTCTTT. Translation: CASSRSGPNTEAFF.

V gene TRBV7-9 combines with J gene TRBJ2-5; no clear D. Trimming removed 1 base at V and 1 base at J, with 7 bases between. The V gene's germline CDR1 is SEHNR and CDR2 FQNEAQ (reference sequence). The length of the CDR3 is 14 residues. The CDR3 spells CASSLGSVQETQYF. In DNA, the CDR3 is TGTGCCAGCAGCTTAGGATCAGTCCAAGAGACCCAGTACTTC.

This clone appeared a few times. The CDR3 spells CAWSVGGARPYEQYF. CDR3 DNA: TGTGCCTGGAGTGTAGGGGGGGCGCGTCCTTACGAGCAGTACTTC. This rearrangement joins TRBV30 to TRBJ2-7; D is possibly TRBD2 (7 bases). V lost 0 bases to trimming and J lost 4 bases, with 16 bases between them. The CDR3 runs to 15 residues. CDR1 GTSNPN and CDR2 SVGIG come from the germline V gene (reference sequence).

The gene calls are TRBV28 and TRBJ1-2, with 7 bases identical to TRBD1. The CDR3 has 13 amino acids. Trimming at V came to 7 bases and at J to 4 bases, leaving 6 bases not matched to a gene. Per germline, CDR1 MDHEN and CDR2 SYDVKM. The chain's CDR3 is CASKDRAAYGYTF. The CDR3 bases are TGTGCCAGCAAAGACAGGGCGGCCTATGGCTACACCTTC.